Listed here are 8 T cell receptor beta chains from one sample, sequenced in a study of T cells in Graves' hyperthyroidism and ophthalmopathy. Amplified regions were TCR beta CDR3 sequences from RNA transcripts. RT-PCR in the first round (using the HTBI primer set) targeted the TCR CDR3. TCRdb ran MiXCR on the multiplex PCR reads and lists one entry per CDR3 protein. There are about 59,000 distinct CDR3 sequences in the sample; around 50% occur only once, and approximately 3.3% lies in the top ten. The sample taken for sequencing was blood. These receptors were collected from a woman aged 60 to 75 with Graves' ophthalmopathy.

Regarding this clonotype: Because the CDR3 is missing its conserved closing phenylalanine or tryptophan, this is likely a read error. This sequence joins TRBV3-1 and TRBJ1-6; TRBD1 matches 8 bases. The ends lost 0 bases at V and 2 bases at J; junction bases unmatched: 9. Germline CDR1 LGHDT, CDR2 YNNKEL (reference sequence). CDR3 length: 19 amino acids. CDR3: CASSQEIAGTGPYNSPLHL. CDR3 nucleotide sequence: TGTGCCAGCAGCCAAGAAATAGCGGGGACAGGTCCCTATAATTCACCCCTCCACCTT.

The chain couples TRBV19 to TRBJ1-4; TRBD1 matches 9 bases. V gave up 7 bases and J gave up 0 bases; unmatched junction bases: 9. This CDR3 is built from 17 residues. Germline CDR1 is LNHDA and CDR2 is SQIVND (reference sequence). CDR3 in DNA: TGTGCCAGTATACGGACAGGGGCGGGCACAACTAATGAAAAACTGTTTTTT. Its protein product is CASIRTGAGTTNEKLFF. The full variable domain, its missing parts supplied by reference TRBV19 and TRBJ1-4, is DGGITQSPKYLFRKEGQNVTLSCEQNLNHDAMYWYRQDPGQGLRLIYYSQIVNDFQKGDIAEGYSVSREKKESFPLTVTSAQKNPTAFYLCASIRTGAGTTNEKLFFGSGTQLSVL.

The chain carries TRBV12-3 or TRBV12-4 and TRBJ2-1; tentatively, D is TRBD2 (6 bases). The CDR3 totals 13 residues. Trimming shortened V by 7 bases and J by 5 bases, and 12 bases separated the two germline ends. CDR3 bases: TGTGCCAGCATCCTGGGGACTCACAATGAGCAGTTCTTC. It translates to CASILGTHNEQFF.

The chain combines TRBV19 with TRBJ1-4, with 7 bases matching TRBD1. CDR1 and CDR2 from the germline V gene are LNHDA and SQIVND (reference sequence). The CDR3 covers 15 residues. V lost 3 bases, J lost 3 bases, and 4 bases stayed unmatched. CDR3 sequence reads: CASSIVGTANEKLFF. CDR3 in DNA: TGTGCCAGTAGTATCGTCGGGACAGCTAATGAAAAACTGTTTTTT.

The sample holds one count of this clonotype. V is TRBV29-1 and J is TRBJ2-7, with D possibly being TRBD1 (6 bases). Germline lookup yields CDR1 SQVTM and CDR2 ANQGSEA. The CDR3 extends over 15 amino acids. Trimming took off 4 bases at V and 2 bases at J, with 18 bases between the two ends. CDR3 region: CSVALTGRSTYEQYF. The CDR3 DNA follows: TGCAGCGTTGCCCTAACAGGGCGCTCCACCTACGAGCAGTACTTC.

This clonotype came up many times. The chain carries TRBV9 and TRBJ2-7; D uncertain. Germline V lookup: CDR1 SGDLS, CDR2 YYNGEE. This CDR3 spans 12 amino acids. Trimming removed 4 bases from V and 3 bases from J, with 8 bases in between. In DNA, the CDR3 is TGTGCCAGCAGCCCGGGCCTCTACGAGCAGTACTTC. Translating it yields CASSPGLYEQYF.

This chain joins TRBV7-3 and TRBJ1-5, with TRBD1 as a possible D gene (5 bases). The CDR3 runs to 15 residues. CDR1 is SGHTA and CDR2 is FQGTGA in the germline V gene. V lost 4 bases to trimming and J lost 4 bases, with 14 bases between them. CDR3 nucleotide sequence: TGTGCCAGCAGCTCCGGGCCCCAGGGAAATCAGCCCCAGCATTTT. Its translation: CASSSGPQGNQPQHF.

The chain has TRBV15 and TRBJ2-7; 9 nucleotides align to TRBD2. Germline assignment: CDR1 LNHNV and CDR2 YYDKDF (reference sequence). The junction had 8 bases not matched to a gene; V was cut back by 5 bases and J by 3 bases. The CDR3 totals 15 residues. As DNA, the CDR3 is TGTGCCACCAGCTCCGGGACTAGCCGATACTACGAGCAGTACTTC. As protein: CATSSGTSRYYEQYF.